Here is one TCR beta chain with its context. The target antigen is unknown. CDR1 and CDR2 (germline): KGHSH, LQKENI. The CDR3 loop spans 16 amino acids. Trimming removed 1 base at V and 3 bases at J, with 15 bases between. Use of 60 Vbeta and 13 Jbeta primers characterized the PCR. Profiled with immunoSEQ multiplex PCR; TCRdb holds only in-frame clones, not every one. The sample holds about 98,000 clones, approximately 70% seen once. This sample was taken from a study of cytomegalovirus exposure and HLA in healthy donors. Study-wide findings and caveats: Listed as cytomegalovirus-associated were over 150 TCR beta chains.

The sample consisted of PBMCs. The clonotype comes from a man aged 50 to 59 in good health and CMV-seronegative. The chain couples TRBV18 to TRBJ1-2; D unresolved. The CDR3 nucleotides read TGTGCCAGCTCACCACTCGCCAGTCCCAAAGACTATGGCTACACCTTC. This gives the protein CASSPLASPKDYGYTF.